The table lists the clone carrying this T cell receptor (beta chain) with a count of one. Its target is not known. This sample was included in a study of cytomegalovirus exposure and HLA in healthy donors. Study-level results: Both high specificity and high sensitivity reportedly marked the classifier's diagnosis of cytomegalovirus status. On later analysis, the bulk of CMV-associated TCR beta chains appeared to be HLA-restricted.

Nominal health characterized the donors when sampled, though unrecorded immune exposures were likely. The PCR used 60 Vbeta and 13 Jbeta primers. The protocol was immunoSEQ multiplex PCR, while the TCRdb copy is restricted to in-frame clones and leaves out a portion. The sample shows 150,000 to 200,000 clones, around 70% of them seen only once. The V end was cut by 5 bases, the J end by 1 base, with 11 bases between. This CDR3 has 14 amino acids. CDR1 is MNHEY, CDR2 SVGAGI, per germline. The clonotype originates from a male donor in good health and CMV-seronegative. The sequencing input was PBMCs. V gene TRBV6-5 combines with J gene TRBJ1-1; no clear D. CDR3 in amino acids: CASSEWSSNTEAFF. In DNA form, the CDR3 reads TGTGCCAGCAGTGAATGGAGTTCGAACACTGAAGCTTTCTTT.